This is a list of T cell receptor beta chains from one sample in a study of blood T cell repertoires in COVID-19. TCRdb's copy holds only in-frame clones and misses some; the assay was immunoSEQ multiplex PCR. The sample includes roughly 70,000 clones, more than 65% of them seen just once. The material sequenced was peripheral blood. These receptors were obtained from a woman aged 60-75 years with acute or convalescent COVID-19. Each CDR3 is given with its conserved first and last residue. Each record gives: clone size, J gene, V gene, D gene, CDR3 DNA, CDR3 protein. D genes are given only for firm matches. Rows may omit the clone size; those that give it use once, few, many or a size class.

abundance: -; j_gene: TRBJ1-2; v_gene: TRBV9; d_gene: -; CDR3nt: TGTGCCAGCAGCGCCCGGGAGAGGGCGCATGGCTACACCTTC; CDR3aa: CASSARERAHGYTF
abundance: -; j_gene: TRBJ2-7; v_gene: TRBV7-2; d_gene: TRBD1; CDR3nt: TGTGCCAGACAGGGGTTAAGCTACGAGCAGTACTTC; CDR3aa: CARQGLSYEQYF
abundance: -; j_gene: TRBJ1-4; v_gene: TRBV11-1; d_gene: -; CDR3nt: TGTGCCAGCAGCCCGTGGAGAGGGGGAGAGGAAAAACTGTTTTTT; CDR3aa: CASSPWRGGEEKLFF
abundance: few; j_gene: TRBJ2-2; v_gene: TRBV2; d_gene: TRBD1; CDR3nt: TGTGCCAGCAGAGGGAAGGACAGGGGTAGTCCCGGGGAGCTGTTTTTT; CDR3aa: CASRGKDRGSPGELFF
abundance: -; j_gene: TRBJ1-2; v_gene: TRBV3-1/TRBV3-2; d_gene: TRBD1; CDR3nt: TGTGCCAGCAGCCAAGGTGGGGGACAGGGAAAAGGCTACACCTTC; CDR3aa: CASSQGGGQGKGYTF
abundance: -; j_gene: TRBJ1-1; v_gene: TRBV5-1; d_gene: -; CDR3nt: TGCGCCAGCAGCTTGGCCTCCCCGAGGACTGAAGCTTTCTTT; CDR3aa: CASSLASPRTEAFF
abundance: -; j_gene: TRBJ2-1; v_gene: TRBV5-1; d_gene: TRBD2; CDR3nt: TGCGCCAGCAGCTTGGAGGTAGGAGGGCGGGGGAGCGATGAGCAGTTCTTC; CDR3aa: CASSLEVGGRGSDEQFF
abundance: few; j_gene: TRBJ2-3; v_gene: TRBV10-1; d_gene: TRBD2; CDR3nt: TGCGCCAGCAGTTTCTCGACTAGCGGGGGATTTGATACGCAGTATTTT; CDR3aa: CASSFSTSGGFDTQYF
abundance: -; j_gene: TRBJ1-4; v_gene: TRBV5-1; d_gene: TRBD1; CDR3nt: TGCGCCAGCAGCTCCGGGACAGCCGCCTTTAATGAAAAACTGTTTTTT; CDR3aa: CASSSGTAAFNEKLFF
abundance: -; j_gene: TRBJ1-1; v_gene: TRBV29-1; d_gene: TRBD1; CDR3nt: TGCAGCGCGAAAACAGGGGCCTTGAACACTGAAGCTTTCTTT; CDR3aa: CSAKTGALNTEAFF